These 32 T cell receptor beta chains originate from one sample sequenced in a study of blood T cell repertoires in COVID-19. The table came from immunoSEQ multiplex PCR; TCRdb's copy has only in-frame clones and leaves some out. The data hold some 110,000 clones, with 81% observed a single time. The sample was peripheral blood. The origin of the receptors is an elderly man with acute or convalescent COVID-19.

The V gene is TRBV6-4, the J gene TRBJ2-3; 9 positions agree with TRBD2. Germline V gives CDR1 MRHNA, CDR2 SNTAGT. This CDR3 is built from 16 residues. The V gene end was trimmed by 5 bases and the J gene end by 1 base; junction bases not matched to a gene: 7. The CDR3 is CASSPAWTSGTDTQYF. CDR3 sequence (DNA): TGTGCCAGCAGTCCCGCTTGGACTAGCGGCACAGATACGCAGTATTTT.

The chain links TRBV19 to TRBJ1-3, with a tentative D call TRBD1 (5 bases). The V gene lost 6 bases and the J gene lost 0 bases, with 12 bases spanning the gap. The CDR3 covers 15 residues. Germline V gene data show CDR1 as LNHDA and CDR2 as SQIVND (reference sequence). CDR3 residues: CASRPTGSSGNTIYF. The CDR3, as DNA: TGTGCCAGTAGGCCTACAGGTAGCTCTGGAAACACCATATATTTT.

The CDR3 DNA sequence: TGTGCCAGCAGTTACGATGACAGTCGCTATGGCTACACCTTC. Translated, it gives CASSYDDSRYGYTF. The V call is TRBV6-2 or TRBV6-3, the J call TRBJ1-2, with D maybe TRBD1 (5 bases). The CDR3 spans 14 residues. Looked up from germline, CDR1 is MNHEY and CDR2 is SVGEGT. V lost 2 bases and J 4 bases, leaving 11 bases between the germline ends.

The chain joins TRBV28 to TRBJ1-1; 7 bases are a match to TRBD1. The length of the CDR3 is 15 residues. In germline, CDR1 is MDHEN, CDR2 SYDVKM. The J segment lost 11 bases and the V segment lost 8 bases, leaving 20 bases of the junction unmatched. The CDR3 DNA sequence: TGTGCCAGCCGTAGTAGGGCAGGGGGACCGACCTGGGCTTTCTTT. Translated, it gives CASRSRAGGPTWAFF.

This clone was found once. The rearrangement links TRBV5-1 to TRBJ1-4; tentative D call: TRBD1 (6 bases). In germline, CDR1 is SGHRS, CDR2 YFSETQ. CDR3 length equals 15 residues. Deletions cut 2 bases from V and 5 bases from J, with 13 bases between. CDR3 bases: TGCGCCAGCAGCTTACTGACAGGCGCCAATGAAAAACTGTTTTTT. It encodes CASSLLTGANEKLFF.

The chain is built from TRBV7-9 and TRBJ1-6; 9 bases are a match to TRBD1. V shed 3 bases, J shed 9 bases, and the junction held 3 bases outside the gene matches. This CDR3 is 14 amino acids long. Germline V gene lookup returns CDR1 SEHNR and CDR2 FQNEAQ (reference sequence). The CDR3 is CASSLTGGRSPLHF. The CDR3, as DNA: TGTGCCAGCAGCTTGACAGGGGGACGTTCACCCCTCCACTTT.

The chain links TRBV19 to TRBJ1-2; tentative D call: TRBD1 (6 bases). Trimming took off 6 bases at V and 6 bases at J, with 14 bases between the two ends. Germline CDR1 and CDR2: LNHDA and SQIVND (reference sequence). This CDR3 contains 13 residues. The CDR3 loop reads CASSPQGWDGYTF. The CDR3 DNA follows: TGTGCCAGTAGCCCCCAGGGGTGGGATGGCTACACCTTC.

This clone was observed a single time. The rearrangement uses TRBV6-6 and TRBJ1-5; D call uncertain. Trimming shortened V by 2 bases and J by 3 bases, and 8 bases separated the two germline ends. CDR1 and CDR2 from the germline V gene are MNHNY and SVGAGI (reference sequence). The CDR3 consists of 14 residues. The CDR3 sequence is CASSYIQLNQPQHF. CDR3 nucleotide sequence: TGTGCCAGCAGTTACATACAGCTCAATCAGCCCCAGCATTTT.

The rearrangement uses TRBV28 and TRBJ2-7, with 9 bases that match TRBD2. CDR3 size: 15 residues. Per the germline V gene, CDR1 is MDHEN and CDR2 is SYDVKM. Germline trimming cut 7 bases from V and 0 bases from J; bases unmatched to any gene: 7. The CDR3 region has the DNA TGTGCCAGCAAGGGAGCGGGAGGCCACTCCTACGAGCAGTACTTC. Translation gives CASKGAGGHSYEQYF.

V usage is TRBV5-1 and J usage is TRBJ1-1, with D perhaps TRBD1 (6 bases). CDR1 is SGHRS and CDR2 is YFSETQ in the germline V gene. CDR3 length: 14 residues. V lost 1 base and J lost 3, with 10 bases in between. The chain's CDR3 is CASSLMDSYTEAFF. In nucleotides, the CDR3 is TGCGCCAGCAGCTTGATGGACAGTTACACTGAAGCTTTCTTT.

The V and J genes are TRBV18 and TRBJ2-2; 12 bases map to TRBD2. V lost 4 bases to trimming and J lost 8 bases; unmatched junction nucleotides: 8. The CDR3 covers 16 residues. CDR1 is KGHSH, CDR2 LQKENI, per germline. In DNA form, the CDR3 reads TGTGCCAGCTCACAGACTAGCGGGAGTCTCGGTGGGGAGCTGTTTTTT. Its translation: CASSQTSGSLGGELFF. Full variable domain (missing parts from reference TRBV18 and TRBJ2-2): NAGVMQNPRHLVRRRGQEARLRCSPMKGHSHVYWYRQLPEEGLKFMVYLQKENIIDESGMPKERFSAEFPKEGPSILRIQQVVRGDSAAYFCASSQTSGSLGGELFFGEGSRLTVL.

The CDR3 loop is CASSRDSGTYTGELFF. CDR3 nucleotides: TGCGCCAGCAGCCGCGATAGCGGGACGTACACCGGGGAGCTGTTTTTT. The rearrangement uses TRBV5-1 and TRBJ2-2; 8 bases are a match to TRBD2. CDR3 size: 16 residues. Germline trimming cut 4 bases from V and 3 bases from J; bases unmatched to any gene: 8. Germline lookup yields CDR1 SGHRS and CDR2 YFSETQ.

CDR3 nucleotide sequence: TGTGCCAGCAGTTCCGGGGGTCTACCAGACCCTGAAGCTTTCTTT. Translating gives CASSSGGLPDPEAFF. The J gene is TRBJ1-1, the V gene TRBV6-2 or TRBV6-3, with TRBD1 as a possible D gene (5 bases). This CDR3 is built from 15 residues. From germline, CDR1 is MNHEY and CDR2 SVGEGT. V was pared by 4 bases and J by 6 bases, with 18 bases between.

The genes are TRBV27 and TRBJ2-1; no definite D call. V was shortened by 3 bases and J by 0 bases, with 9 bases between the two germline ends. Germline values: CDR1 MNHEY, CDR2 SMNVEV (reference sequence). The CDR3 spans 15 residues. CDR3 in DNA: TGTGCCAGCAGTTTTGGTAGGAGCTCCTACAATGAGCAGTTCTTC. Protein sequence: CASSFGRSSYNEQFF.

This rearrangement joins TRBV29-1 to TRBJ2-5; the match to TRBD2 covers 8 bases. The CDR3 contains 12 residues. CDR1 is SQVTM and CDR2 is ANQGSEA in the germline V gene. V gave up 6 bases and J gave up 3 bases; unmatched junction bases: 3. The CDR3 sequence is CSVRGGEETQYF. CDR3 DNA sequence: TGCAGCGTCCGGGGGGGTGAAGAGACCCAGTACTTC.

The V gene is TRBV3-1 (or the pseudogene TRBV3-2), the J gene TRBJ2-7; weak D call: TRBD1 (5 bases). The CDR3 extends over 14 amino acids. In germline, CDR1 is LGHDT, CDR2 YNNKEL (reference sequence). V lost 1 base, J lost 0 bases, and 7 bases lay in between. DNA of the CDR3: TGTGCCAGCAGCCAAGTTACAGGCTCCTACGAGCAGTACTTC. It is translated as CASSQVTGSYEQYF.

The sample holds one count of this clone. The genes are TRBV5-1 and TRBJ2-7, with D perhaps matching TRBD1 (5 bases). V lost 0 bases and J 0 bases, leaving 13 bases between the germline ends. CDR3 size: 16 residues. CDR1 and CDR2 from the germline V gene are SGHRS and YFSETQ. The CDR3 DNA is TGCGCCAGCAGCTTGGCTGTATGGGGCAACTCCTACGAGCAGTACTTC. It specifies CASSLAVWGNSYEQYF.

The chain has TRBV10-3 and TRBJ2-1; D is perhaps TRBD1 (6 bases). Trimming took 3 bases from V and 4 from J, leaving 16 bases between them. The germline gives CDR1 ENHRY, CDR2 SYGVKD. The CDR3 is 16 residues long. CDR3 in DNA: TGTGCCATCAGTGACGTAGTAAGGGGGTCTTACAATGAGCAGTTCTTC. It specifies CAISDVVRGSYNEQFF.

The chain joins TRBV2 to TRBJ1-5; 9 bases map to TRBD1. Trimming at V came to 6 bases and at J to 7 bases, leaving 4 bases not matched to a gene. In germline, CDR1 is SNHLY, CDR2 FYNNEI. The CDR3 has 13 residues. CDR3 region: CASSGTGIQPQHF. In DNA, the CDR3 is TGTGCCAGCAGCGGGACAGGGATCCAGCCCCAGCATTTT.

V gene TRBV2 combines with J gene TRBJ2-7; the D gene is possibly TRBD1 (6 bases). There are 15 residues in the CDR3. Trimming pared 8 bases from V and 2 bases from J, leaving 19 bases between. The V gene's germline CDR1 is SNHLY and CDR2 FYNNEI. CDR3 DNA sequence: TGTGCCAGCCTCTCTAAGGGGGAAATAGCCTACGAGCAGTACTTC. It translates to CASLSKGEIAYEQYF.

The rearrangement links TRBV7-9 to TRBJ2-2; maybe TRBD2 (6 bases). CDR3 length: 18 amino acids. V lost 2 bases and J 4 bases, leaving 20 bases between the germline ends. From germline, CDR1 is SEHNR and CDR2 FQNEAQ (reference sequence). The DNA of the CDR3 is TGTGCCAGCAGCTTACTGATCGCGGGGCAGATCTTCACCGGGGAGCTGTTTTTT. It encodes CASSLLIAGQIFTGELFF.

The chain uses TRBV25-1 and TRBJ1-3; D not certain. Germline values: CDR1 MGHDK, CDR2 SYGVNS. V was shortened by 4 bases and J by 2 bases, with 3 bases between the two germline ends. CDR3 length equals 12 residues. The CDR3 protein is CASSVTGNTIYF. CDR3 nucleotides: TGTGCCAGCAGTGTCACTGGAAACACCATATATTTT. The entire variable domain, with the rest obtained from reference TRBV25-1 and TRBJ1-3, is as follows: EADIYQTPRYLVIGTGKKITLECSQTMGHDKMYWYQQDPGMELHLIHYSYGVNSTEKGDLSSESTVSRIRTEHFPLTLESARPSHTSQYLCASSVTGNTIYFGEGSWLTVV.

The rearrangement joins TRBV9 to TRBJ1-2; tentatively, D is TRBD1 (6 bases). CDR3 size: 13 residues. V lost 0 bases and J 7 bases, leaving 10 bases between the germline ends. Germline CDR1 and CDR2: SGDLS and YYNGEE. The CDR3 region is CASSVVQGSGYTF. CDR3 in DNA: TGTGCCAGCAGCGTAGTACAGGGCTCTGGCTACACCTTC.

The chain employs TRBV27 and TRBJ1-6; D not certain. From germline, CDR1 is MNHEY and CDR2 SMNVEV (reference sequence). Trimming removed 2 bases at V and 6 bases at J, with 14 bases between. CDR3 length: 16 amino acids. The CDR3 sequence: CASSLIRPSGNSPLHF. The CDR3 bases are TGTGCCAGCAGTTTAATTAGACCATCGGGTAATTCACCCCTCCACTTT.

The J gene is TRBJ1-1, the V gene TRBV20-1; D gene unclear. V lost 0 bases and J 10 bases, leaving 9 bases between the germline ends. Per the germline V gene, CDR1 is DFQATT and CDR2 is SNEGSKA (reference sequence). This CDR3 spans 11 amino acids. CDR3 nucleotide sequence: TGCAGTGCTAGAGATGGCATTTTAGCTTTCTTT. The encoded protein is CSARDGILAFF.

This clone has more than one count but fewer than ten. The CDR3 protein is CASSKDRDQPQHF. In nucleotides, the CDR3 is TGCGCCAGCAGCAAGGACAGGGATCAGCCCCAGCATTTT. This chain joins TRBV5-1 and TRBJ1-5; 8 nucleotides match TRBD1. The CDR3 runs to 13 residues. Germline V lookup: CDR1 SGHRS, CDR2 YFSETQ. Trimming removed 4 bases from V and 5 bases from J; junction bases left unmatched: 2.

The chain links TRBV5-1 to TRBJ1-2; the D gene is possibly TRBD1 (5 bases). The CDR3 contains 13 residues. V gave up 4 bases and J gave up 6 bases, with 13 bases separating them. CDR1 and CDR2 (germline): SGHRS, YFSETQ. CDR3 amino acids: CASSIGARDGYTF. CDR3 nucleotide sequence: TGCGCCAGCAGCATTGGGGCGCGTGATGGCTACACCTTC.

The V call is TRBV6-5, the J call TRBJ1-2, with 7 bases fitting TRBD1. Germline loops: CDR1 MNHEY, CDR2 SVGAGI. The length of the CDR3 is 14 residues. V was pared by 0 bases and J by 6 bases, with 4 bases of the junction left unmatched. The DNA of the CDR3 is TGTGCCAGCAGTTACTCGGGACAGCCGGATGGCTACACCTTC. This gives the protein CASSYSGQPDGYTF.

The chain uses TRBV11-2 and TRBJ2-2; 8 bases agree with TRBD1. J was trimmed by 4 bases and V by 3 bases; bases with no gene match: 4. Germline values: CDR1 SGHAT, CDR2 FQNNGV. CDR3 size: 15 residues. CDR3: CASSLRTGSTGELFF. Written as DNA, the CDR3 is TGTGCCAGCAGCTTGCGGACAGGGAGCACCGGGGAGCTGTTTTTT.

CDR3 sequence reads: CASSPSGQPSYTF. CDR3 DNA sequence: TGTGCCAGCAGTCCCTCGGGACAGCCCAGCTACACCTTC. The chain carries TRBV28 and TRBJ1-2; 7 bases align to TRBD1. The junction had 9 bases not matched to a gene; V was cut back by 5 bases and J by 9 bases. This CDR3 has 13 residues. From germline, CDR1 is MDHEN and CDR2 SYDVKM.

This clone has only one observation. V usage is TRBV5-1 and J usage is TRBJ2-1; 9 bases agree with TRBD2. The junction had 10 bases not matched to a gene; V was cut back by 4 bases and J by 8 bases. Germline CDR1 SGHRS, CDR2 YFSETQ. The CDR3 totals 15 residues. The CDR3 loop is CASSPRGLAGDEQFF. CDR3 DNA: TGCGCCAGCAGCCCGAGGGGACTAGCAGGAGATGAGCAGTTCTTC. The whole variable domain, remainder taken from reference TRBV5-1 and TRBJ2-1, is KAGVTQTPRYLIKTRGQQVTLSCSPISGHRSVSWYQQTPGQGLQFLFEYFSETQRNKGNFPGRFSGRQFSNSRSEMNVSTLELGDSALYLCASSPRGLAGDEQFFGPGTRLTVL.

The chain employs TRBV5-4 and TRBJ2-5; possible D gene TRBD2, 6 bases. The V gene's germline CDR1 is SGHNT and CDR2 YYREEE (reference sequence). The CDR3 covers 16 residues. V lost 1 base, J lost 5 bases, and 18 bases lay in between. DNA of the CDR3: TGTGCCAGCAGCTTGTCTAGCGTTCTCAGAGGGGAGACCCAGTACTTC. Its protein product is CASSLSSVLRGETQYF.